These 19 T cell receptor beta chains originate from one sample sequenced in a study of response to subunit inactivated influenza vaccine. In TCRdb, the RT-PCR reads were re-called with MiXCR into one record per CDR3 protein. The data show 650,000 to 850,000 distinct CDR3 sequences, approximately 15% seen once. The material sequenced was PBMCs from blood, taken 14 to 15 days before vaccination. The receptors were gathered from a man between 45 and 60 years old who received an inactivated influenza vaccine.

This clonotype showed up just a few times. The V gene is TRBV12-3 or TRBV12-4, the J gene TRBJ2-1; 9 bases match TRBD2. CDR3 size: 14 residues. With V trimmed by 3 bases and J by 6 bases, 3 bases remained unmatched. CDR3 in DNA: TGTGCCAGCAGTTTTCTAGCGGGGTTCAATGAGCAGTTCTTC. It specifies CASSFLAGFNEQFF.

The V and J genes are TRBV29-1 and TRBJ1-4, with unresolved D. V lost 5 bases and J 5 bases, leaving 12 bases between the germline ends. The length of the CDR3 is 13 residues. CDR1 is SQVTM, CDR2 ANQGSEA, per germline. CDR3: CSVLRPLNEKLFF. The CDR3 coding sequence is TGCAGCGTTCTCAGACCTCTAAATGAAAAACTGTTTTTT.

There are a few counts of this clonotype. CDR3 bases: TGTGCCAGCAGTCCACAGTCCGGGACAGGGAAGTTTAGCAATCAGCCCCAGCATTTT. It yields the protein CASSPQSGTGKFSNQPQHF. The V gene is TRBV27, the J gene TRBJ1-5, with TRBD1 matching over 9 bases. Germline V CDR1 and CDR2: MNHEY, SMNVEV (reference sequence). Unmatched junction bases numbered 14, after V lost 5 bases and J lost 0 bases. The CDR3 totals 19 residues.

This clonotype was seen more than once but under ten times. V gene TRBV20-1 combines with J gene TRBJ2-1, with 14 bases aligning to TRBD2. The CDR3 extends over 14 amino acids. Unmatched junction bases numbered 2, after V lost 2 bases and J lost 8 bases. Germline CDR1 and CDR2: DFQATT and SNEGSKA (reference sequence). The DNA of the CDR3 is TGCAGTGCTAGAAGACTAGCGGGAGGGGATGAGCAGTTCTTC. It translates to CSARRLAGGDEQFF.

This clonotype was observed many times. The J gene is TRBJ1-5, the V gene TRBV20-1; a possible D gene is TRBD1 (5 bases). This CDR3 has 16 amino acids. V was shortened by 6 bases and J by 3 bases, with 21 bases between the two germline ends. Germline-derived CDR1 and CDR2 are DFQATT and SNEGSKA (reference sequence). The CDR3 DNA follows: TGCAGTGCCAGGGAGTCTGGGGCAGGTTTCAATCAGCCCCAGCATTTT. The encoded protein is CSARESGAGFNQPQHF.

A few counts support this clonotype. J is TRBJ1-1 and V is TRBV6-2 or TRBV6-3, with 9 bases that match TRBD1. The CDR3 has 13 amino acids. V shed 11 bases and J 11 bases; nucleotides not matched to a gene: 15. Per germline, CDR1 MNHEY and CDR2 SVGEGT. The CDR3 region has the DNA TGTGCCTTACGTGGGACAGGGAGACTTGTGGCTTTCTTT. It specifies CALRGTGRLVAFF.

This sequence joins TRBV19 and TRBJ2-1, with D perhaps matching TRBD2 (5 bases). Looked up from germline, CDR1 is LNHDA and CDR2 is SQIVND (reference sequence). CDR3 size: 21 residues. The germline V and J ends were trimmed by 5 bases and 4 bases, with 33 bases remaining between them. This CDR3 is CASSPHRPTAVRSVGYNEQFF. The CDR3 DNA reads TGTGCCAGTAGTCCCCACCGGCCCACAGCGGTTCGGTCGGTGGGATACAATGAGCAGTTCTTC.

This chain connects TRBV30 to TRBJ2-3; D may be TRBD1 (6 bases). Between the trimmed V and J ends, which lost 2 bases and 0 bases, there was a span of 18 bases. The CDR3 spans 17 residues. The V gene's germline CDR1 is GTSNPN and CDR2 SVGIG (reference sequence). DNA of the CDR3: TGTGCCTGGAGTTTCGGGCTGGGGACACCAAGCACAGATACGCAGTATTTT. This encodes CAWSFGLGTPSTDTQYF.

The rearrangement joins TRBV28 to TRBJ2-7; no firm D call. The V gene's germline CDR1 is MDHEN and CDR2 SYDVKM. The CDR3 sequence is 11 residues long. V lost 8 bases to trimming and J lost 7 bases, with 12 bases between them. The CDR3 spells CASSREWEQYF. CDR3 coding DNA: TGTGCCAGCTCTAGGGAATGGGAGCAGTACTTC. The entire variable domain, with the rest obtained from reference TRBV28 and TRBJ2-7, is as follows: DVKVTQSSRYLVKRTGEKVFLECVQDMDHENMFWYRQDPGLGLRLIYFSYDVKMKEKGDIPEGYSVSREKKERFSLILESASTNQTSMYLCASSREWEQYFGPGTRLTVT.

J is TRBJ1-2 and V is TRBV28; TRBD1 agrees at 7 bases. Germline CDR1 reads MDHEN; CDR2 reads SYDVKM. This CDR3 is built from 16 residues. The V gene end was trimmed by 6 bases and the J gene end by 2 bases; junction bases not matched to a gene: 12. The CDR3 loop reads CASRTDRVFGNYGYTF. The CDR3 DNA reads TGTGCCAGCAGAACCGACAGGGTATTTGGAAACTATGGCTACACCTTC.

This chain links TRBV6-1 with TRBJ2-5; no clear D gene. CDR1 and CDR2 from the germline V gene are MNHNS and SASEGT. The CDR3 consists of 11 residues. V was trimmed by 0 bases and J by 6 bases, leaving 2 bases between them. As DNA, the CDR3 is TGTGCCAGCAGTGAAGCCCAGACCCAGTACTTC. Its translation: CASSEAQTQYF.

This clonotype was recorded a few times. The chain links TRBV6-2 or TRBV6-3 to TRBJ2-4; maybe TRBD2 (6 bases). Trimming pared 2 bases from V and 16 bases from J, leaving 18 bases between. The CDR3 contains 13 residues. The germline V gene encodes CDR1 MNHEY and CDR2 SVGEGT. The CDR3 coding sequence is TGTGCCAGCAGTTACACCGGGGACTGGGTGATCTACTTC. It encodes CASSYTGDWVIYF.

This clonotype turned up a few times. The V gene is TRBV29-1, the J gene TRBJ2-7; the match to TRBD1 covers 9 bases. This CDR3 has 14 residues. V dropped 0 bases and J dropped 6; count of bases not matched to a gene: 6. Germline V gives CDR1 SQVTM, CDR2 ANQGSEA. The CDR3 reads CSVEDGTGFSEQYF. The CDR3 DNA follows: TGCAGCGTTGAAGATGGGACAGGGTTCTCCGAGCAGTACTTC.

This clonotype was seen a handful of times. The chain employs TRBV11-2 and TRBJ2-4, with no clear D. V lost 0 bases and J 0 bases, leaving 9 bases between the germline ends. Germline V gene sequence: CDR1 SGHAT, CDR2 FQNNGV. The CDR3 consists of 16 residues. The CDR3 reads CASSLDRRLAKNIQYF. The CDR3 DNA is TGTGCCAGCAGCTTAGATAGAAGACTAGCCAAAAACATTCAGTACTTC.

This clonotype was seen repeatedly, ten times or more. V and J are TRBV5-1 and TRBJ2-7; 7 positions match TRBD2. Germline CDR1 SGHRS, CDR2 YFSETQ. J lost 4 bases, V lost 5 bases, and 15 bases had no gene match. The CDR3 covers 16 residues. In DNA, the CDR3 is TGCGCCAGCAGGTTGAATTCTGGCGGGAGAGGGTACGAGCAGTACTTC. Protein product: CASRLNSGGRGYEQYF.

V and J are TRBV3-1 and TRBJ2-1; a possible D gene is TRBD2 (7 bases). From germline, CDR1 is LGHDT and CDR2 YNNKEL (reference sequence). The V end lost 4 bases, the J end lost 6 bases, and 19 bases lay between the germline ends. The CDR3 extends over 16 amino acids. CDR3 sequence (DNA): TGTGCCAGCAGCCTTCGGGGGGCAGGGTCCCTCAATGAGCAGTTCTTC. This translates into CASSLRGAGSLNEQFF.

In its sample, this clonotype was seen a few times. The chain employs TRBV5-1 and TRBJ2-1; D is unclear. The CDR3 covers 12 residues. Germline V gene data show CDR1 as SGHRS and CDR2 as YFSETQ. Trimming left V 4 bases short and J 6 bases short, with 8 bases between. CDR3 region: CASSTQINEQFF. Here the CDR3 DNA reads TGCGCCAGCAGCACACAGATCAATGAGCAGTTCTTC.

This clonotype showed up just a few times. This sequence joins TRBV5-1 and TRBJ2-7; D is perhaps TRBD1 or TRBD2 (5 bases each). CDR1 SGHRS and CDR2 YFSETQ come from the germline V gene. V was trimmed by 4 bases and J by 1 base, leaving 18 bases between them. The CDR3 runs to 16 residues. In nucleotides, the CDR3 is TGCGCCAGCAGCAAGGGGACCGACCTATGGTCCTACGAGCAGTACTTC. This sequence encodes CASSKGTDLWSYEQYF.

This clonotype has a handful of counts. This sequence joins TRBV20-1 and TRBJ2-1; 8 bases match TRBD2. Germline CDR1 reads DFQATT; CDR2 reads SNEGSKA (reference sequence). Unmatched junction bases numbered 7, after V lost 3 bases and J lost 6 bases. CDR3 length equals 14 residues. CDR3 bases: TGCAGTGCTAGCGCCGGGAGCGGGGGCAATGAGCAGTTCTTC. Translation gives CSASAGSGGNEQFF.